This TCR beta chain was sequenced for a study of T-cell memory formation after mild COVID-19. Across the whole study: Most TCR clusters belonged to a single donor. The study's findings and limits: The CD4+ clones that contracted clustered mainly within CM and EM, and the CD8+ clones concentrated in EMRA.

This clonotype has only a few counts. What it binds is unknown. Germline V CDR1 and CDR2: SQVTM, ANQGSEA. Trimming took 4 bases from V and 2 from J, leaving 16 bases between them. This CDR3 comprises 15 residues. Constant-segment primers and 5'RACE yielded cDNA libraries for TCR alpha and TCR beta, each carrying sample barcodes and UMIs. One entry per CDR3 protein results from TCRdb running MiXCR on the 5' RACE reads. The sample has 400,000 or so distinct CDR3 sequences; 20% are singletons. The clonotype originates from an adult woman who had mild COVID-19 (a few samples of this study predate the infection). Cell type and time point are not known. Sample: PBMCs or a T cell subset sorted from them (not recorded which). The rearrangement uses TRBV29-1 and TRBJ2-3, with D perhaps TRBD2 (7 bases). The CDR3 DNA is TGCAGCGTTGTGGGGGGGGCCCCTAACACAGATACGCAGTATTTT. This gives the protein CSVVGGAPNTDTQYF.